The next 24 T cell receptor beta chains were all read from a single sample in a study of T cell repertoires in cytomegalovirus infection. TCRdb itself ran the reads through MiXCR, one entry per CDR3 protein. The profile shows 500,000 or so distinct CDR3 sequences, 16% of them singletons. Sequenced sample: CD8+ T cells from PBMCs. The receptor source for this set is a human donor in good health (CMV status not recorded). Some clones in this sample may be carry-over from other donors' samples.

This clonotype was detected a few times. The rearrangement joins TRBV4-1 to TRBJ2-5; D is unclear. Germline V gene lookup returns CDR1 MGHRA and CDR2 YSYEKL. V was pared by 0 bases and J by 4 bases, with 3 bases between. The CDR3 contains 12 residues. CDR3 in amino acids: CASSQDTETQYF. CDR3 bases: TGCGCCAGCAGCCAAGATACAGAGACCCAGTACTTC.

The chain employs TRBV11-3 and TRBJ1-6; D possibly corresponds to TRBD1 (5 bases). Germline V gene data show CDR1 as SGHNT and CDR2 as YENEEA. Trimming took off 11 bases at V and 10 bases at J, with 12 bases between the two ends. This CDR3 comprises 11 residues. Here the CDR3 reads CAPRDSSPLHF. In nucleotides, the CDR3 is TGTGCCCCCCGGGACTCCTCACCCCTCCACTTT.

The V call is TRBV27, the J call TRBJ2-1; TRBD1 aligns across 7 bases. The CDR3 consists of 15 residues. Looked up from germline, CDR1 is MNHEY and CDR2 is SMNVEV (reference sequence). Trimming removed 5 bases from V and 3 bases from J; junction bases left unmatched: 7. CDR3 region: CASSERTGGYNEQFF. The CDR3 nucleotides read TGTGCCAGCAGTGAACGGACAGGCGGCTACAATGAGCAGTTCTTC.

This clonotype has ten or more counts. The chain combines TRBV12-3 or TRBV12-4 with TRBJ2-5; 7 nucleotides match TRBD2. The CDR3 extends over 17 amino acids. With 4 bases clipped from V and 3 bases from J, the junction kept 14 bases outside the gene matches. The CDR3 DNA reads TGTGCCAGCAGTTCCAGCGGACTAGTAGGTCGCAAAGAGACCCAGTACTTC. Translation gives CASSSSGLVGRKETQYF.

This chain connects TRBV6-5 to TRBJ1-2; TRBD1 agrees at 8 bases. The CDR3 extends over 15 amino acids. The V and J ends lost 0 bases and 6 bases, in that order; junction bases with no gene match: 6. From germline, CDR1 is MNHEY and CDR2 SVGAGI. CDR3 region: CASSYSGRGLNGYTF. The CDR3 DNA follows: TGTGCCAGCAGTTACTCAGGCAGGGGGCTGAATGGCTACACCTTC.

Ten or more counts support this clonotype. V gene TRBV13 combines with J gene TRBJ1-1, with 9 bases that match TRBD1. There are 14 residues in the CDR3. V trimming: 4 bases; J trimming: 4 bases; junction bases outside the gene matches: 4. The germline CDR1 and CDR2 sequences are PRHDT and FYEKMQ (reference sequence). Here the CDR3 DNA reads TGTGCCAGCAGCTCCGGGACAGGGCCCACTGAAGCTTTCTTT. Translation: CASSSGTGPTEAFF. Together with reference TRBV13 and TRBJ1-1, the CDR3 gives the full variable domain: AAGVIQSPRHLIKEKRETATLKCYPIPRHDTVYWYQQGPGQDPQFLISFYEKMQSDKGSIPDRFSAQQFSDYHSELNMSSLELGDSALYFCASSSGTGPTEAFFGQGTRLTVV.

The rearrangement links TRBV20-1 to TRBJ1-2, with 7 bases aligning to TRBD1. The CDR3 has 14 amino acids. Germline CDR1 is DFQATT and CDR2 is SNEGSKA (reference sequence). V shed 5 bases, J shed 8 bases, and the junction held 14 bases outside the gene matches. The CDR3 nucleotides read TGCAGTGCTCGCCGACAGGGATCAACGGCCGGCTACACCTTC. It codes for CSARRQGSTAGYTF.

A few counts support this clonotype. The chain's CDR3 is CSVELAELSYEQYF. CDR3 DNA: TGCAGCGTTGAATTGGCAGAACTTTCCTACGAGCAGTACTTC. The chain links TRBV29-1 to TRBJ2-7; D not resolved. Trimming removed 2 bases from V and 1 base from J, with 12 bases in between. Germline lookup yields CDR1 SQVTM and CDR2 ANQGSEA. The CDR3 has 14 amino acids.

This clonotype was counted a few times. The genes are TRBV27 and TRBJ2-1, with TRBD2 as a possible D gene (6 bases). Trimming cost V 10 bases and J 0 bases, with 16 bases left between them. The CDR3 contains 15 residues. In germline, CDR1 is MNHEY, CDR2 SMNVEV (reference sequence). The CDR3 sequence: CATQYGGSSYNEQFF. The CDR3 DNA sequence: TGTGCCACCCAATATGGGGGGAGCTCCTACAATGAGCAGTTCTTC.

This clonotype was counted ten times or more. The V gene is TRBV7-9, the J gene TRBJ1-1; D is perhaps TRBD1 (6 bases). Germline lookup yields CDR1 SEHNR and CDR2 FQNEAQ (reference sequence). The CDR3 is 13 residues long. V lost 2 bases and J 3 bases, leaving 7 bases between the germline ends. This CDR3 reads CASSLPGDTEAFF. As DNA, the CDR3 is TGTGCCAGCAGCTTACCAGGGGACACTGAAGCTTTCTTT.

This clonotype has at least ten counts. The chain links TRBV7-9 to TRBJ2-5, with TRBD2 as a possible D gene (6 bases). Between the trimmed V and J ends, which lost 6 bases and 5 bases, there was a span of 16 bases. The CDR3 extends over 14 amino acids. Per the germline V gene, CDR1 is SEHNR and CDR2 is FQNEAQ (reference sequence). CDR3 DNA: TGTGCCAGCAGAGTAGCGGTGGAGTGGGAGACCCAGTACTTC. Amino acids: CASRVAVEWETQYF.

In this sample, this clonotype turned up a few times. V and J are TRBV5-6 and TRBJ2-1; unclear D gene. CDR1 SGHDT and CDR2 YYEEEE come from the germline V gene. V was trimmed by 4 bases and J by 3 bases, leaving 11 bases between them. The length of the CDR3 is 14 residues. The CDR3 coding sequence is TGTGCCAGCAGCAGGCAGCGTCGCTACAATGAGCAGTTCTTC. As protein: CASSRQRRYNEQFF.

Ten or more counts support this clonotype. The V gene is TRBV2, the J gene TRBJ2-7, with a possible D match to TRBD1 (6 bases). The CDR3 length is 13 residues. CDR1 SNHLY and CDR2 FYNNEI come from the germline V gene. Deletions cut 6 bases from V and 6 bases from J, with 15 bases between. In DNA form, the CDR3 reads TGTGCCAGCAGAACAGGGAGTCTCCCCGAGCAGTACTTC. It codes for CASRTGSLPEQYF.

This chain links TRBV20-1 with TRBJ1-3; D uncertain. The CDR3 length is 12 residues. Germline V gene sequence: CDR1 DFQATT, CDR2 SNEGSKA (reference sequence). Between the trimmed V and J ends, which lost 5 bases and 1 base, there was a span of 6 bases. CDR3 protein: CSASLSGNTIYF. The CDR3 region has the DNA TGCAGTGCTTCCCTTTCTGGAAACACCATATATTTT.

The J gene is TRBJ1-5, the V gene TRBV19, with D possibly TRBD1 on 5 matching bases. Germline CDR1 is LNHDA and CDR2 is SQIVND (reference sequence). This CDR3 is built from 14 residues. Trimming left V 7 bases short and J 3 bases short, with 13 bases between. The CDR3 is CASKFWGVNQPQHF. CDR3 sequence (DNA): TGTGCCAGTAAGTTTTGGGGCGTCAATCAGCCCCAGCATTTT. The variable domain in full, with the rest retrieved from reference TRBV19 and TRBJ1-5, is DGGITQSPKYLFRKEGQNVTLSCEQNLNHDAMYWYRQDPGQGLRLIYYSQIVNDFQKGDIAEGYSVSREKKESFPLTVTSAQKNPTAFYLCASKFWGVNQPQHFGDGTRLSIL.

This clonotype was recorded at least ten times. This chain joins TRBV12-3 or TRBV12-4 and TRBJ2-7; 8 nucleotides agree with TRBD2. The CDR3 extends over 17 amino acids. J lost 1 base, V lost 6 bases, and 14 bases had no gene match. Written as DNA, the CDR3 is TGTGCCAGCAGCCAGTCCACTAGGAGCGGGGGATCCTACGAGCAGTACTTC. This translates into CASSQSTRSGGSYEQYF.

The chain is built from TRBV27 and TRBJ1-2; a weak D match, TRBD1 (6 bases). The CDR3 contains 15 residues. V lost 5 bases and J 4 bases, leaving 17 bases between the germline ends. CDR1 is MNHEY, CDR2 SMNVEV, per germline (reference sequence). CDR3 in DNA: TGTGCCAGCAGTCCAACAGGGCATCCCTCCTATGGCTACACCTTC. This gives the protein CASSPTGHPSYGYTF.

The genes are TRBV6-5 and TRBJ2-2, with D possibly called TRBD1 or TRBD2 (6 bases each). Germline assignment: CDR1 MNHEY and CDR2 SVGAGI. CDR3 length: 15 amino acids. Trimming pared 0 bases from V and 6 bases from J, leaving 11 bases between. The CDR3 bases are TGTGCCAGCAGTTACTCGATCGGGGGCGCCGGGGAGCTGTTTTTT. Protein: CASSYSIGGAGELFF.

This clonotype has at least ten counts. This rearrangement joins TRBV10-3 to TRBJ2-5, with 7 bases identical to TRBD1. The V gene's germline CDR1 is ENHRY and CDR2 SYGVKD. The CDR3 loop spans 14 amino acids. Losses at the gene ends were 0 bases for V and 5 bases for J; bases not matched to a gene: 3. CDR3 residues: CAISESGGAETQYF. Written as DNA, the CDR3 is TGTGCCATCAGTGAGTCAGGGGGCGCGGAGACCCAGTACTTC.

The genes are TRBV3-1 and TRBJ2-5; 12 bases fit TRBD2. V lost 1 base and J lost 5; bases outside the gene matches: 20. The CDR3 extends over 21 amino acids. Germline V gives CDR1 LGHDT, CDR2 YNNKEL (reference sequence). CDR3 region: CASSQGLGAGLAGPKGETQYF. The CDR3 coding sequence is TGTGCCAGCAGCCAAGGATTAGGCGCGGGACTAGCGGGTCCTAAAGGGGAGACCCAGTACTTC.

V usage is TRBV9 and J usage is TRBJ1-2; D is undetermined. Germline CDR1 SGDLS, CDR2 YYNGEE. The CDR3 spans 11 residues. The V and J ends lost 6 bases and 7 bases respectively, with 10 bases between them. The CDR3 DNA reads TGTGCCAGCATGAGTAGGTTTGGCTACACCTTC. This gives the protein CASMSRFGYTF.

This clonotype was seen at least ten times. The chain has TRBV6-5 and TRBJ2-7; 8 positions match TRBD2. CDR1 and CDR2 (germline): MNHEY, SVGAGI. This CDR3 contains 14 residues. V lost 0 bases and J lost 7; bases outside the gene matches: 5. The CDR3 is CASSYSGLAFEQYF. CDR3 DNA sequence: TGTGCCAGCAGTTACTCAGGACTAGCTTTTGAGCAGTACTTC.

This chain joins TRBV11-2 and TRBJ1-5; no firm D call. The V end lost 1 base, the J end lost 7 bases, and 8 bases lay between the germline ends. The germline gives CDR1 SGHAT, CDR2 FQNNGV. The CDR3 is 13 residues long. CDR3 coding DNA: TGTGCCAGCAGCTTAGGGGTACGGCAGCCCCAGCATTTT. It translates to CASSLGVRQPQHF.

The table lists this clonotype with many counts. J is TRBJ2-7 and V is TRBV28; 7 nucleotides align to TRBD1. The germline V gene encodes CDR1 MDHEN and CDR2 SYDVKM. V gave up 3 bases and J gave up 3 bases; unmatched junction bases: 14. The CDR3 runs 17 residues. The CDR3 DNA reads TGTGCCAGCAGTTTTGTGGGTCCGAGACAGGGTCACTACGAGCAGTACTTC. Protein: CASSFVGPRQGHYEQYF.